In its sample, the clone carrying this T cell receptor beta chain was seen many times. Its antigen remains unidentified. This entry is derived from a study of early T cells in non-severe SARS-CoV-2 infection. The V gene's germline CDR1 is MNHEY and CDR2 SVGAGI. V lost 2 bases to trimming and J lost 5 bases, with 7 bases between them. CDR3 length equals 13 residues. Points from the study as a whole: Matching with VDJdb favored anti-spike CD8 responses (missing private and CD4 specificities).

In the library, individual cDNA molecules carried attached unique molecular identifiers. One entry per CDR3 protein, called by TCRdb with MiXCR from the 5' RACE reads. The table records 90,000 to 130,000 distinct CDR3 sequences, around an eighth of them present only once. The chain is built from TRBV6-5 and TRBJ1-5; D call uncertain. Sequenced input: whole blood. This TCR came from an adult who was a healthcare worker with PCR-confirmed SARS-CoV-2 infection or an uninfected control (not recorded which). The CDR3 loop reads CASSYTKDQPQHF. The CDR3, as DNA: TGTGCCAGCAGTTACACAAAGGATCAGCCCCAGCATTTT.